This T cell receptor beta chain is drawn from a study of HIV-infected patients and healthy controls. Alpha and beta constant-region primers primed reverse transcription of approximately 500 ng RNA. Alpha and beta chain libraries were made separately by chain-specific third strand synthesis with multiplexing indices. MiXCR was run by TCRdb on the 5' RACE reads, yielding one entry per CDR3 protein. This sample has 10,000 to 15,000 distinct CDR3 sequences; under 6.5% occur once, and the top ten carry around 3.6%. This clonotype was observed at least ten times. All unsorted peripheral T cells were captured because whole blood was used without fractionation. The sequence was obtained from an adult in good health. The sequencing input was blood.

Here the CDR3 reads CASSLANLGANIQYF. CDR3 in DNA: TGTGCCAGCAGCTTGGCGAATCTGGGGGCGAACATTCAGTACTTC. The gene calls are TRBV5-5 and TRBJ2-4; TRBD1 might be the D (6 bases). From germline, CDR1 is SGHKS and CDR2 YYEKEE (reference sequence). This CDR3 has 15 amino acids. V lost 0 bases, J lost 7 bases, and 14 bases lay in between.